This record covers a single T cell receptor beta chain. There is no known antigen for this receptor. Base qualities are missing; no much larger clone stands one base away. This sample stems from a study of shared clonotypes between healthy human individuals (dated by TCRdb to the early 2020s). At the level of the whole study: The cohort included a few men and a couple of women between 18 and 49 years of age. Per donor, three plates each were used for CD4 naive and CD4 memory, two for CD8 naive, and one for CD8 memory. The study deeply sequenced blood TCR repertoires of about five healthy adults to estimate repertoire size and the extent of clonotype sharing between individuals. Different laboratories and diverse techniques were used to prepare libraries and sequence TCR repertoires, to increase sequencing depth and limit assay-specific biases. Each donor's leukapheresis produced roughly between roughly 0.85 and 10 billion PBMCs.

Findings and caveats that apply to the study as a whole: Rarefaction of sorted-subset datasets indicated incomplete sequencing despite the large sequencing depth. About 5% of naive CD4, around 3.5% of naive CD8, 2% to 2.5% of memory CD4, and approximately 0.39% of memory CD8 clonotypes were shared across several donors. Only blood was sampled, and tissue TCR repertoires likely differ from those in blood. The genetic and exposure-history diversity represented was limited by the small number of donors. Clonotypes shared by all four sorted-subset donors showed higher generation probabilities than non-shared clonotypes. Naive subsets generally had larger estimated clonotype richness than memory subsets. Pairwise subsampling led to the expectation that sequencing depth would affect the degree of clonotype sharing among donors.

Using the deep immunoSEQ assay, TCR CDR3 regions were amplified from genomic DNA by multiplex PCR. Extracted genomic DNA from each cell subset was spread evenly across all wells of several immunoSEQ 96-well plates, with each plate serving as a replicate. For sorted subsets, about 200 ng genomic DNA, equal to tens of thousands of T cell genomes, was loaded into each replicate PCR. The purified libraries were quantified using a Qubit 3.0 fluorometer, sized with a Bioanalyzer 2100, and then quantified again using the KAPA Library Quantification kit. Every immunoSEQ 96-well plate was sequenced on a separate single-read 150-cycle Illumina NextSeq 550 flow cell. As for the original processing: Because the immunoSEQ output included only junctional sequences and no quality scores, the filtering could not be the same as the filtering used for full-length reads. To assign V/J genes and CDR3, sequences were annotated against IMGT germline references using PyIR, a Python wrapper for IgBLAST v1.9. Reads were removed for weak V/J assignments (E-value above 1e-6), missing CDR3, stop codons, out-of-frame junctions, or ambiguous translated residues. V3J clonotypes were defined as sequences sharing an identical inferred V gene, J gene, and CDR3 amino acid sequence. Percentage overlap between repertoires was computed as shared unique clonotypes divided by the size of the smaller repertoire. Richness of each repertoire was evaluated using RTK rarefaction, the Chao1 estimator, and Recon v2.1 estimates of unobserved clonotypes. For all TCRbeta clonotypes obtained by the gDNA method from four donors, generation probabilities were computed with OLGA. TCRdb took this table from immuneACCESS and kept in-frame rearrangements with V and J called. Such tables lack part of the clones; where checked against another copy, unresolved V genes explain under half of the gap, and the rest is unexplained. That table is the source of V, J and clone size, and D and trimming were worked out from the DNA. This sample has roughly 2.5 million clones in its table, and approximately 90% of those were observed once. The ten top clones hold 0.11% to 0.15% of the sample.

The donors were healthy, HIV-negative adults with no recently reported acute infections or vaccinations. All donors were Caucasian adults living in Nashville, Tennessee, USA. Magnetic negative selection was used to enrich CD4+ T cells, after which naive cells were positively selected on CD45RA and the negative fraction became the memory subset. Blood was obtained by leukapheresis, after which PBMCs were separated by Ficoll-Histopaque density gradient centrifugation and cryopreserved in liquid nitrogen vapor phase. Purity and quantity of every magnetically sorted T cell population were checked by analytical flow cytometry. Genomic DNA was isolated from each sorted fraction and quantified by UV absorbance on a Nanodrop 2000c. For this chain, trimming is 6 bases at the V end and 7 bases at the J end, and the number of junction bases without a gene match is 1. CDR3 length: 12 amino acids, cysteine to phenylalanine. The entry retains the CDR3 DNA only, 36 bases that are in frame from base 1. CDR1 is given as KGHSH and CDR2 as LQKENI, both from the germline V gene.

Sequencing was performed on naive CD4+ T cells sorted from blood. The cell subset or site label here, explained by the study, means: CD45RA+ positively selected. The TCR sequence derives from a man in his late teens or twenties in good health. The V and J genes are TRBV18 and TRBJ2-1; the central 9 bases match TRBD1. Here the CDR3 is given as CASSTGGNEQFF. The base sequence is TGTGCCAGCTCGACAGGGGGGAATGAGCAGTTCTTC.